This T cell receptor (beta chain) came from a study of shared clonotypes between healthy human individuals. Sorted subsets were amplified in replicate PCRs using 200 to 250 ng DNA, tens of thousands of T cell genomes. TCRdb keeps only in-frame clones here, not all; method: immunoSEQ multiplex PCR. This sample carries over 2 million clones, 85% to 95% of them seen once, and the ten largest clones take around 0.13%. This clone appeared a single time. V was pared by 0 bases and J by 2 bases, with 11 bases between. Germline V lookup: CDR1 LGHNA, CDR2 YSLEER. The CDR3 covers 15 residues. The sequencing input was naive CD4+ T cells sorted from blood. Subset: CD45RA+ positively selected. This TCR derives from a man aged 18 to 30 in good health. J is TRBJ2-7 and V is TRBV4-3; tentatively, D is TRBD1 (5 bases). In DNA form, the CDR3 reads TGCGCCAGCAGCCAAGATAACCAGGGTCCCTACGAGCAGTACTTC. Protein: CASSQDNQGPYEQYF.